This T cell receptor beta chain emerged from a study of post-analysis software for immune sequencing data. About this clonotype: Its antigen remains unknown.

The junction had 6 bases not matched to a gene; V was cut back by 5 bases and J by 9 bases. CDR3 size: 13 residues. Study results and limitations: Controls showed lower frequencies than patients for five TRBV segments, and TRBV5-6, TRBV5-1 and TRBV20-1 were among these.

Unique molecular identifiers were built into the TCR beta cDNA libraries. MiXCR was run by TCRdb on the PCR reads, yielding one entry per CDR3 protein. The sample includes hundreds of thousands of distinct CDR3 sequences, around 60% of them seen just once. Specimen: blood. The TCR sequence derives from a girl aged 2-9 years with multiple sclerosis. The rearrangement uses TRBV12-3 or TRBV12-4 and TRBJ2-4; 8 bases align to TRBD2. In DNA form, the CDR3 reads TGTGCCAGCAGTCGGACGGCGGGGGGCATTCAGTACTTC. It encodes CASSRTAGGIQYF.